A single sample gave rise to the 30 T cell receptor beta chains below, sequenced in a study of OX40 agonist ivuxolimab in advanced cancers. The repertoire was sequenced with immunoSEQ multiplex PCR; TCRdb's copy has only in-frame clones and lacks some. The sample holds about 55,000 clones, 88% seen once. Sequenced here: CD4+ or CD8+ T cells sorted from blood, sampled in a trial of the OX40 agonist ivuxolimab. These receptors all stem from an adult with an advanced solid tumor such as melanoma, head and neck, liver or kidney cancer.

The chain combines TRBV18 with TRBJ2-3, with 9 bases fitting TRBD2. CDR1 and CDR2 (germline): KGHSH, LQKENI. V gave up 4 bases and J gave up 6 bases; unmatched junction bases: 11. This CDR3 is 16 amino acids long. CDR3 region: CASSRTAGGPSDTQYF. Written as DNA, the CDR3 is TGTGCCAGCTCACGGACGGCGGGAGGGCCGTCTGATACGCAGTATTTT. Drawing the rest from reference TRBV18 and TRBJ2-3, the complete variable domain is NAGVMQNPRHLVRRRGQEARLRCSPMKGHSHVYWYRQLPEEGLKFMVYLQKENIIDESGMPKERFSAEFPKEGPSILRIQQVVRGDSAAYFCASSRTAGGPSDTQYFGPGTRLTVL.

For the CDR3, the DNA is TGTGCCAGCAGTTACTCCGGGACAGGGGTCGGGGAGCAGTACTTC. This sequence encodes CASSYSGTGVGEQYF. This chain uses TRBV6-5 with TRBJ2-7, with 10 bases matching TRBD1. Germline V gene data show CDR1 as MNHEY and CDR2 as SVGAGI. The CDR3 runs to 15 residues. V lost 0 bases, J lost 7 bases, and 6 bases stayed unmatched.

This rearrangement joins TRBV4-1 to TRBJ1-5; D may be TRBD1 (5 bases). The V end lost 0 bases, the J end lost 2 bases, and 14 bases lay between the germline ends. The CDR3 length is 17 residues. From germline, CDR1 is MGHRA and CDR2 YSYEKL. Here the CDR3 reads CASSQEMGHFGNQPQHF. The CDR3 DNA follows: TGCGCCAGCAGCCAAGAGATGGGGCACTTTGGCAATCAGCCCCAGCATTTT.

The chain's CDR3 is CASRLTSNTEAFF. The CDR3 DNA reads as TGTGCCAGCAGGCTTACTTCGAACACTGAAGCTTTCTTT. The chain links TRBV28 to TRBJ1-1; D gene unclear. The CDR3 totals 13 residues. V lost 6 bases and J 1 base, leaving 9 bases between the germline ends. The germline V gene encodes CDR1 MDHEN and CDR2 SYDVKM.

This sequence joins TRBV19 and TRBJ2-2; possibly TRBD2 for D (6 bases). The length of the CDR3 is 14 residues. V lost 7 bases, J lost 1 base, and 10 bases lay in between. Germline assignment: CDR1 LNHDA and CDR2 SQIVND (reference sequence). The CDR3 region has the DNA TGTGCCAGTACGGCAGCGGGGAACACCGGGGAGCTGTTTTTT. Its protein product is CASTAAGNTGELFF.

The genes are TRBV7-3 and TRBJ2-6; TRBD1 matches 7 bases. This CDR3 has 18 residues. Germline values: CDR1 SGHTA, CDR2 FQGTGA. The trim removed 4 bases at V and 0 bases at J, leaving 9 bases unmatched. CDR3 nucleotide sequence: TGTGCCAGCAGCTCCCGGACAGGTGGCGGCTCTGGGGCCAACGTCCTGACTTTC. Translating it yields CASSSRTGGGSGANVLTF.

The V and J genes are TRBV19 and TRBJ2-1; D not certain. Trimming removed 3 bases from V and 3 bases from J, with 18 bases in between. CDR3 length: 17 amino acids. Germline V gives CDR1 LNHDA, CDR2 SQIVND (reference sequence). The CDR3 DNA reads as TGTGCCAGTAGTATTCCAGGCCCTGTGTCCCTCTACAATGAGCAGTTCTTC. This codes for CASSIPGPVSLYNEQFF.

J is TRBJ2-1 and V is TRBV10-1; 8 nucleotides line up with TRBD1. V lost 9 bases to trimming and J lost 1 base; unmatched junction nucleotides: 5. The CDR3 sequence is 14 residues long. Germline assignment: CDR1 WNHNN and CDR2 SYGVQD (reference sequence). The CDR3: CASRYRGSYNEQFF. The CDR3 coding sequence is TGCGCCAGTAGATACAGGGGGTCCTACAATGAGCAGTTCTTC.

This chain links TRBV27 with TRBJ1-3, with D unresolved. Germline V gene lookup returns CDR1 MNHEY and CDR2 SMNVEV (reference sequence). Trimming took off 5 bases at V and 2 bases at J, with 19 bases between the two ends. This CDR3 is built from 17 residues. The CDR3 nucleotides are TGTGCCAGCAGTCCCACGACGGCATTCGGCCCTGGAAACACCATATATTTT. This sequence encodes CASSPTTAFGPGNTIYF.

This clone has only one observation. The genes are TRBV9 and TRBJ2-3; 9 bases match TRBD1. Germline trimming cut 3 bases from V and 2 bases from J; bases unmatched to any gene: 10. The CDR3 length is 17 residues. CDR1 and CDR2 from the germline V gene are SGDLS and YYNGEE. Here the CDR3 DNA reads TGTGCCAGCAGCGCTCTACCGGGACAGGGATCCACAGATACGCAGTATTTT. As protein: CASSALPGQGSTDTQYF.

The chain carries TRBV30 and TRBJ2-6; TRBD1 aligns across 7 bases. The CDR3 is made up of 15 amino acids. J gave up 0 bases and V 8 bases, and 7 bases lay outside the gene matches. The germline V gene encodes CDR1 GTSNPN and CDR2 SVGIG (reference sequence). CDR3 loop: CARRQGLSGANVLTF. The CDR3 DNA is TGTGCCCGACGACAGGGCCTCTCTGGGGCCAACGTCCTGACTTTC. Looking up the rest from reference TRBV30 and TRBJ2-6 gives the full variable domain: SQTIHQWPATLVQPVGSPLSLECTVEGTSNPNLYWYRQAAGRGLQLLFYSVGIGQISSEVPQNLSASRPQDRQFILSSKKLLLSDSGFYLCARRQGLSGANVLTFGAGSRLTVL.

This clone was detected a few times. The chain links TRBV28 to TRBJ2-7; 7 nucleotides line up with TRBD2. Germline V gives CDR1 MDHEN, CDR2 SYDVKM. V lost 6 bases, J lost 5 bases, and 4 bases stayed unmatched. This CDR3 has 12 amino acids. The DNA for the CDR3 is TGTGCCAGCAGGACGACTAGCCACGAGCAGTACTTC. It specifies CASRTTSHEQYF.

The rearrangement uses TRBV4-2 and TRBJ2-2; unclear D gene. V lost 0 bases and J 6 bases, leaving 8 bases between the germline ends. Germline V gives CDR1 LGHNA, CDR2 YNFKEQ. The CDR3 runs 14 residues. In nucleotides, the CDR3 is TGTGCCAGCAGCCAAGATTGGCGGTCCGGGGAGCTGTTTTTT. Its protein product is CASSQDWRSGELFF.

This chain uses TRBV27 with TRBJ2-2, with TRBD1 matching 7 bases. With V trimmed by 6 bases and J by 4 bases, 8 bases remained unmatched. The CDR3 has 15 amino acids. The germline V gene encodes CDR1 MNHEY and CDR2 SMNVEV (reference sequence). CDR3 region: CASRGTDWTTGELFF. The CDR3 nucleotides read TGTGCCAGCAGAGGGACAGACTGGACCACCGGGGAGCTGTTTTTT.

In its sample, this clone was seen once. This chain uses TRBV10-3 with TRBJ2-5; D remains unclear. The J call could be wrong; TRBJ2-7 is a better fit for the DNA end. Germline loops: CDR1 ENHRY, CDR2 SYGVKD. CDR3 length equals 11 residues. CDR3 nucleotides: TGTGCCATCAGTGCGACGGACGAGCAGTACTTC. Translation: CAISATDEQYF.

This clone was seen only a few times. The chain joins TRBV7-8 to TRBJ2-4; D unresolved. Trimming removed 5 bases from V and 5 bases from J, with 10 bases in between. The CDR3 is 13 amino acids. The germline V gene has CDR1 SGHVS and CDR2 FQNEAQ. The DNA of the CDR3 is TGTGCCAGCAGCAATGGTCTCGAAAACATTCAGTACTTC. This codes for CASSNGLENIQYF.

The J gene is TRBJ1-1, the V gene TRBV6-6, with D hard to call. Trimming shortened V by 6 bases and J by 1 base, and 15 bases separated the two germline ends. Germline loops: CDR1 MNHNY, CDR2 SVGAGI (reference sequence). CDR3 size: 15 residues. The CDR3 bases are TGTGCCAGCAGCCTTCACGGGCTACGGAACACTGAAGCTTTCTTT. It specifies CASSLHGLRNTEAFF.

J is TRBJ2-2 and V is TRBV29-1; 8 bases are a match to TRBD1. CDR1 and CDR2 (germline): SQVTM, ANQGSEA. This CDR3 spans 13 amino acids. The junction had 6 bases not matched to a gene; V was cut back by 7 bases and J by 5 bases. This CDR3 is CSGITGGTGELFF. The CDR3 DNA follows: TGCAGCGGTATTACAGGGGGGACCGGGGAGCTGTTTTTT.

The V gene is TRBV28, the J gene TRBJ1-5, with 9 bases lining up with TRBD1. Trimming took 4 bases from V and 0 from J; bases not matched to a gene: 10. Germline V gives CDR1 MDHEN, CDR2 SYDVKM. There are 18 residues in the CDR3. DNA of the CDR3: TGTGCCAGCAGTTCCGTCACAGGGGGCGGTGATAGCAATCAGCCCCAGCATTTT. Amino acids: CASSSVTGGGDSNQPQHF.

The V call is TRBV28, the J call TRBJ1-1; a weak D match, TRBD1 (5 bases). CDR3 length: 15 residues. Germline assignment: CDR1 MDHEN and CDR2 SYDVKM. Deletions cut 2 bases from V and 2 bases from J, with 12 bases between. The CDR3 is CASSLPSGGNTEAFF. DNA for the CDR3: TGTGCCAGCAGTTTACCGTCCGGGGGAAACACTGAAGCTTTCTTT.

The gene calls are TRBV28 and TRBJ1-4; no reliable D call. Per germline, CDR1 MDHEN and CDR2 SYDVKM. This CDR3 spans 16 amino acids. V was shortened by 6 bases and J by 0 bases, with 14 bases between the two germline ends. The CDR3 region has the DNA TGTGCCAGCAGCCCCCGGCTGGTTGCAACTAATGAAAAACTGTTTTTT. Amino acid sequence: CASSPRLVATNEKLFF. The full variable domain, in which reference TRBV28 and TRBJ1-4 provide the parts outside the CDR3, is DVKVTQSSRYLVKRTGEKVFLECVQDMDHENMFWYRQDPGLGLRLIYFSYDVKMKEKGDIPEGYSVSREKKERFSLILESASTNQTSMYLCASSPRLVATNEKLFFGSGTQLSVL.

The V gene is TRBV19, the J gene TRBJ1-1; D gene unclear. The CDR3 loop spans 14 amino acids. Germline CDR1 reads LNHDA; CDR2 reads SQIVND (reference sequence). V was pared by 3 bases and J by 1 base, with 9 bases between. Here the CDR3 DNA reads TGTGCCAGTAGTATTGCATTGCCGAACACTGAAGCTTTCTTT. This encodes CASSIALPNTEAFF.

The chain joins TRBV7-3 to TRBJ2-3, with D perhaps matching TRBD1 or TRBD2 (6 bases each). CDR1 and CDR2 (germline): SGHTA, FQGTGA. CDR3 length: 15 residues. Trimming left V 2 bases short and J 3 bases short, with 12 bases between. As DNA, the CDR3 is TGTGCCAGCAGCTTATATGGGGGGCCGACAGATACGCAGTATTTT. It specifies CASSLYGGPTDTQYF. Together with reference TRBV7-3 and TRBJ2-3, the CDR3 gives the full variable domain: GAGVSQTPSNKVTEKGKYVELRCDPISGHTALYWYRQSLGQGPEFLIYFQGTGAADDSGLPNDRFFAVRPEGSVSTLKIQRTERGDSAVYLCASSLYGGPTDTQYFGPGTRLTVL.

The CDR3 coding sequence is TGTGCCAGTAGTCCCCCAAAGGGGGCCTACACTGAAGCTTTCTTT. Encoded protein: CASSPPKGAYTEAFF. The V and J genes are TRBV19 and TRBJ1-1; 7 bases align to TRBD1. The CDR3 contains 15 residues. The J segment lost 3 bases and the V segment lost 5 bases, leaving 9 bases of the junction unmatched. CDR1 LNHDA and CDR2 SQIVND come from the germline V gene (reference sequence).

The CDR3 spells CATQGVGQETQYF. CDR3 DNA: TGTGCCACCCAGGGGGTGGGGCAAGAGACCCAGTACTTC. The genes are TRBV28 and TRBJ2-5, with 7 positions matching TRBD1. CDR3 length: 13 amino acids. Germline lookup yields CDR1 MDHEN and CDR2 SYDVKM. Germline trimming cut 10 bases from V and 2 bases from J; bases unmatched to any gene: 7.

This clone is termed medium-sized. The genes are TRBV4-2 and TRBJ2-2; TRBD2 is a possible D gene (6 bases). The germline V and J ends were trimmed by 5 bases and 0 bases, with 10 bases remaining between them. The germline CDR1 and CDR2 sequences are LGHNA and YNFKEQ. The CDR3 sequence is 15 residues long. CDR3 protein: CASSGASANTGELFF. CDR3 nucleotides: TGTGCCAGCAGCGGGGCTAGCGCGAACACCGGGGAGCTGTTTTTT.

The chain is built from TRBV18 and TRBJ1-5; no clear D gene. V was cut by 6 bases and J by 6 bases, with 9 bases left in between. Germline CDR1 KGHSH, CDR2 LQKENI. The CDR3 length is 12 residues. This CDR3 is CASSAASQPQHF. The CDR3 region has the DNA TGTGCCAGCTCTGCTGCAAGTCAGCCCCAGCATTTT. Combining the CDR3 with reference TRBV18 and TRBJ1-5 gives the whole variable domain NAGVMQNPRHLVRRRGQEARLRCSPMKGHSHVYWYRQLPEEGLKFMVYLQKENIIDESGMPKERFSAEFPKEGPSILRIQQVVRGDSAAYFCASSAASQPQHFGDGTRLSIL.

The chain carries TRBV18 and TRBJ1-4, with 8 bases lining up with TRBD1. CDR3 length: 16 amino acids. The V and J ends lost 0 bases and 8 bases, in that order; junction bases with no gene match: 8. The germline V gene has CDR1 KGHSH and CDR2 LQKENI. DNA for the CDR3: TGTGCCAGCTCACCACCGATCGGGACAGGCGGGGAAAAACTGTTTTTT. Its protein product is CASSPPIGTGGEKLFF.

V usage is TRBV19 and J usage is TRBJ2-7; tentatively, D is TRBD1 or TRBD2 (6 bases each). The CDR3 sequence is 14 residues long. CDR1 and CDR2 from the germline V gene are LNHDA and SQIVND (reference sequence). With 6 bases removed from V and 0 bases from J, the gap between germline ends came to 12 bases. CDR3 in amino acids: CASSLGGSSYEQYF. In nucleotides, the CDR3 is TGTGCCAGTAGCCTCGGGGGCAGCTCCTACGAGCAGTACTTC.

The CDR3 reads CASSLSTAFEKLFF. The CDR3, as DNA: TGTGCCAGCAGCTTAAGTACAGCTTTTGAAAAACTGTTTTTT. V gene TRBV7-2 combines with J gene TRBJ1-4; no firm D call. CDR1 and CDR2 (germline): SGHTA, FQGNSA. This CDR3 has 14 residues. V shed 2 bases and J shed 7 bases, with 11 bases lying between them.